These T cell receptor beta chains were read from a single sample in a study of blood T cell repertoires in COVID-19. The method was immunoSEQ multiplex PCR; TCRdb's version includes in-frame clones alone and lacks a portion of them. Of 270,000 or so clones in the sample, 81% were seen once. Sequenced sample: peripheral blood. The receptor source for this set is a woman aged 55 to 70 with active or convalescent COVID-19. Each CDR3 is given with its conserved first and last residue.

j_call: TRBJ2-1
v_call: TRBV7-8
cdr3_aa: CASSVGGSSYNEQFF

j_call: TRBJ1-1
v_call: TRBV2
cdr3_aa: CASSVDRGPEAFF

j_call: TRBJ2-7
v_call: TRBV4-1
cdr3_aa: CASSPSTGGASYEQYF

j_call: TRBJ1-2
v_call: TRBV6-5
cdr3_aa: CARVDSSLRYGYTF

j_call: TRBJ1-6
v_call: TRBV5-4
cdr3_aa: CASGRGGGVYNSPLHF

j_call: TRBJ2-2
v_call: TRBV5-1
cdr3_aa: CASSPTSGTSNGELFF

j_call: TRBJ2-1
v_call: TRBV4-3
cdr3_aa: CASSQDTPTSGAYNEQFF

j_call: TRBJ1-2
v_call: TRBV6-2/TRBV6-3
cdr3_aa: CASSRFPPGVAGGYTF

j_call: TRBJ2-7
v_call: TRBV11-2
cdr3_aa: CASSTQGVGTYEQYF

j_call: TRBJ1-5
v_call: TRBV12-5
cdr3_aa: CASGLGQGGDQPQHF

j_call: TRBJ2-7
v_call: TRBV10-3
cdr3_aa: CAISGPLPGNEQYF

j_call: TRBJ1-1
v_call: TRBV5-1
cdr3_aa: CASSAGQGHTEAFF

j_call: TRBJ1-1
v_call: TRBV29-1
cdr3_aa: CSVTTGGLNTEAFF

j_call: TRBJ1-4
v_call: TRBV6-5
cdr3_aa: CASSPTGGDEKLFF

j_call: TRBJ2-2
v_call: TRBV11-2
cdr3_aa: CASSPEGITGELFF

j_call: TRBJ1-5
v_call: TRBV3-1/TRBV3-2
cdr3_aa: CASSQDLTNQPQHF

j_call: TRBJ1-1
v_call: TRBV4-1
cdr3_aa: CASSQEGPGNTEAFF

j_call: TRBJ2-7
v_call: TRBV5-1
cdr3_aa: CASSFVGQGAAEQYF

j_call: TRBJ1-1
v_call: TRBV6-5
cdr3_aa: CASKRGGTEAFF

j_call: TRBJ1-5
v_call: TRBV7-9
cdr3_aa: CASSPGQVPQPQHF

j_call: TRBJ2-7
v_call: TRBV4-2
cdr3_aa: CASSQDLMTGREQYF

j_call: TRBJ2-2
v_call: TRBV5-4
cdr3_aa: CASSRGGELFF

j_call: TRBJ2-3
v_call: TRBV12-3/TRBV12-4
cdr3_aa: CASSFGETDTQYF

j_call: TRBJ1-2
v_call: TRBV20-1
cdr3_aa: CSASRGLDYGYTF

j_call: TRBJ2-5
v_call: TRBV4-3
cdr3_aa: CASSLGVGTQYF

j_call: TRBJ2-5
v_call: TRBV7-3
cdr3_aa: CASSPLAGIQETQYF

j_call: TRBJ2-4
v_call: TRBV12-2
cdr3_aa: CASRLGCWHDLAKNIQYF

j_call: TRBJ1-6
v_call: TRBV27
cdr3_aa: CASRGGSSPLHF

j_call: TRBJ1-1
v_call: TRBV6-4
cdr3_aa: CASRGTGMNTEAFF

j_call: TRBJ2-1
v_call: TRBV30
cdr3_aa: CAWSLGLAGYNEQFF

j_call: TRBJ1-1
v_call: TRBV6-5
cdr3_aa: CASRVQGGSEAFF

j_call: TRBJ2-3
v_call: TRBV19
cdr3_aa: CASSERPGLVIDTQYF

j_call: TRBJ1-5
v_call: TRBV20-1
cdr3_aa: CSASGRGGNQPQHF

j_call: TRBJ2-7
v_call: TRBV5-1
cdr3_aa: CASSLSTGTGRTYEQYF

j_call: TRBJ2-2
v_call: TRBV9
cdr3_aa: CASSGLGDTGELFF

j_call: TRBJ2-4
v_call: TRBV7-8
cdr3_aa: CASSFWGDPKNIQYF

j_call: TRBJ1-4
v_call: TRBV2
cdr3_aa: CASSEQINEKLFF

j_call: TRBJ2-7
v_call: TRBV18
cdr3_aa: CASSPRGGAEEQYF

j_call: TRBJ1-2
v_call: TRBV19
cdr3_aa: CASSPPGQGEGYTF

j_call: TRBJ2-6
v_call: TRBV7-9
cdr3_aa: CASSRSGQGDSGANVLTF

j_call: TRBJ1-2
v_call: TRBV15
cdr3_aa: CATSRGSGAQYGYTF

j_call: TRBJ2-2
v_call: TRBV5-8
cdr3_aa: CASRKKRGGWSGELFF

j_call: TRBJ2-7
v_call: TRBV18
cdr3_aa: CASSVGGFYEQYF

j_call: TRBJ2-7
v_call: TRBV7-9
cdr3_aa: CASSLGGQAYEQYF

j_call: TRBJ1-4
v_call: TRBV5-1
cdr3_aa: CASSLSQGDEKLFF

j_call: TRBJ2-2
v_call: TRBV2
cdr3_aa: CASSVADGRELFF

j_call: TRBJ2-3
v_call: TRBV5-1
cdr3_aa: CASSLAGSTDTQYF

j_call: TRBJ2-3
v_call: TRBV5-4
cdr3_aa: CASSSSGADTDTQYF

j_call: TRBJ1-2
v_call: TRBV3-1/TRBV3-2
cdr3_aa: CASSQESGRDYYGYTF

j_call: TRBJ2-5
v_call: TRBV9
cdr3_aa: CASSVDRETQYF

j_call: TRBJ2-7
v_call: TRBV3-1/TRBV3-2
cdr3_aa: CASSQLDSPSYEQYF

j_call: TRBJ1-2
v_call: TRBV10-3
cdr3_aa: CAISERYPGGDSGYTF

j_call: TRBJ2-3
v_call: TRBV10-3
cdr3_aa: CATLPAGGELVPDTQYF